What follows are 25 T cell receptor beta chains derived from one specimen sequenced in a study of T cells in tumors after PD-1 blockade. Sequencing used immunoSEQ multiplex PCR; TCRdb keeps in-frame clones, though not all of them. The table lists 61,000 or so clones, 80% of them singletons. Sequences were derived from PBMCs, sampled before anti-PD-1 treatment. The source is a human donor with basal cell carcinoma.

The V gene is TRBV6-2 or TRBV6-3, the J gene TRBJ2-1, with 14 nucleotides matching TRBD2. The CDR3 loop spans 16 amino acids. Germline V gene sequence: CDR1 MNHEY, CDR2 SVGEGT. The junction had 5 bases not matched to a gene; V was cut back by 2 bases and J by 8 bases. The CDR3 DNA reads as TGTGCCAGCAGTTACCACGGGACTAGCGGGGGCCATGAGCAGTTCTTC. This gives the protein CASSYHGTSGGHEQFF.

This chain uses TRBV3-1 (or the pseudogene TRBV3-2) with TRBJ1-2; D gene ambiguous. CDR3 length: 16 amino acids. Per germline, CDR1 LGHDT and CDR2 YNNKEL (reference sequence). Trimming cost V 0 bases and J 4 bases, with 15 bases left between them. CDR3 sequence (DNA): TGTGCCAGCAGCCAAGATTCTGGACCCCGGGGCTATGGCTACACCTTC. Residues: CASSQDSGPRGYGYTF.

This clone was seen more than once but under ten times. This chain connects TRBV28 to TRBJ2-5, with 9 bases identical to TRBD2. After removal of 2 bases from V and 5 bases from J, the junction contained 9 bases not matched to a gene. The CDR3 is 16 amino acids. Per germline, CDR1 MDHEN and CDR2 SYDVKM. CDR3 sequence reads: CASSLIRGGARETQYF. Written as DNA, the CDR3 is TGTGCCAGCAGTTTAATCCGCGGGGGGGCTCGGGAGACCCAGTACTTC.

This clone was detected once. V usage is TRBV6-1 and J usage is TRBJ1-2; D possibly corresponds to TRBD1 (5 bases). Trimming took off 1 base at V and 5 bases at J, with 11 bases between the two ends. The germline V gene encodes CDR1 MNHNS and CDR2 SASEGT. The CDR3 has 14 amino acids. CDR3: CASSEVGAKYGYTF. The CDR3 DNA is TGTGCCAGCAGTGAAGTAGGGGCCAAATATGGCTACACCTTC.

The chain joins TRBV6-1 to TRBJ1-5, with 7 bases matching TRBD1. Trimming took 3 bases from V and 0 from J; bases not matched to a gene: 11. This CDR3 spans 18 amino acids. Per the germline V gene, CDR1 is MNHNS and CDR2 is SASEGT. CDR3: CASSDFVQGDYSNQPQHF. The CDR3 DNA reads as TGTGCCAGCAGTGATTTCGTCCAGGGGGATTATAGCAATCAGCCCCAGCATTTT.

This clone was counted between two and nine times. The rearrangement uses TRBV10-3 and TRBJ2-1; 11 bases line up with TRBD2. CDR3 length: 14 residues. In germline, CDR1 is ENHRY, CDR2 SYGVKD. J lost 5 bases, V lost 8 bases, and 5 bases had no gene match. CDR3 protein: CAIRASGGNNEQFF. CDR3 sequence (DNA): TGTGCCATCCGGGCTAGCGGGGGGAACAATGAGCAGTTCTTC.

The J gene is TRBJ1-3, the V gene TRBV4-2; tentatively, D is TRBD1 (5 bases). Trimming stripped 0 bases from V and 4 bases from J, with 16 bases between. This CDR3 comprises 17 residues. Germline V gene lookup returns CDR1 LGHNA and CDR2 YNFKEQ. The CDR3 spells CASSQDGGGSGGNTIYF. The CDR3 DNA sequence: TGTGCCAGCAGCCAAGATGGGGGGGGATCGGGAGGAAACACCATATATTTT.

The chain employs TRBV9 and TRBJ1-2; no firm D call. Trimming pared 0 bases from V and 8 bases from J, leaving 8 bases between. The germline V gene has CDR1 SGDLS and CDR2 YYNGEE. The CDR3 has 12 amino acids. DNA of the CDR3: TGTGCCAGCAGCGTAGTGGAGCCGGGCTACACCTTC. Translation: CASSVVEPGYTF.

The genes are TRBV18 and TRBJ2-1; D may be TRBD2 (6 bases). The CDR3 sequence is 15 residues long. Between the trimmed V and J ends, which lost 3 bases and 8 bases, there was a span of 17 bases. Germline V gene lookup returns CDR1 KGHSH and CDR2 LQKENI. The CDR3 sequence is CASSPQPGLPDEQFF. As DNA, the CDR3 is TGTGCCAGCTCACCCCAACCGGGACTGCCAGATGAGCAGTTCTTC.

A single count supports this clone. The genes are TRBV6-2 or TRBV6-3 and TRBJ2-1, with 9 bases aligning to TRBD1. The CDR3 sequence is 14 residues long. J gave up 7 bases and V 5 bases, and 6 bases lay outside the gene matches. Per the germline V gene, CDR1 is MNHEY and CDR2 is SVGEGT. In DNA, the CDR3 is TGTGCCAGCAGTCGGGACAGGGTGGGGAATGAGCAGTTCTTC. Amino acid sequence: CASSRDRVGNEQFF.

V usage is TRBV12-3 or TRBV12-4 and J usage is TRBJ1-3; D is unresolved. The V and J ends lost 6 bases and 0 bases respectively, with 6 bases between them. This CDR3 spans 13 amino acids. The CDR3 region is CASSLSSGNTIYF. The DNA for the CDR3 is TGTGCCAGCAGCTTGAGCTCTGGAAACACCATATATTTT.

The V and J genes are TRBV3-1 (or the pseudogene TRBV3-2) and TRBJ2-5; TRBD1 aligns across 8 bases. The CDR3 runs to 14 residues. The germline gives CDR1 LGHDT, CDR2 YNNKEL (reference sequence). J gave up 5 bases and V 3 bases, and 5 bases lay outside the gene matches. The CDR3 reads CASSHRGRRETQYF. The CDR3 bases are TGTGCCAGCAGCCACAGGGGGCGCAGGGAGACCCAGTACTTC.

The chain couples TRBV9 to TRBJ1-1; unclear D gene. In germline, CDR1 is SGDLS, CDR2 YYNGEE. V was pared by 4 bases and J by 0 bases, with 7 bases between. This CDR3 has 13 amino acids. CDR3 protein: CASSLDLNTEAFF. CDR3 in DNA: TGTGCCAGCAGCTTGGACCTGAACACTGAAGCTTTCTTT.

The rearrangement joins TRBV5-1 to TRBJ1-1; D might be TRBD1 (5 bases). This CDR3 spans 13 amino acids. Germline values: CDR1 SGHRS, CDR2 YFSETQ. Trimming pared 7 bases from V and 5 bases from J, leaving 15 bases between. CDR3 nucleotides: TGCGCCAGCCCTAGGGGAAGTGGGACTGAAGCTTTCTTT. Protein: CASPRGSGTEAFF. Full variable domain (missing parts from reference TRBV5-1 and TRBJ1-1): KAGVTQTPRYLIKTRGQQVTLSCSPISGHRSVSWYQQTPGQGLQFLFEYFSETQRNKGNFPGRFSGRQFSNSRSEMNVSTLELGDSALYLCASPRGSGTEAFFGQGTRLTVV.

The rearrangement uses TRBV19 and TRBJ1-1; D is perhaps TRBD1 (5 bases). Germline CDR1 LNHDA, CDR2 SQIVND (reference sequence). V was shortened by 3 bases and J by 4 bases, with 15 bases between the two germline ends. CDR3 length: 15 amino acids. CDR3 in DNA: TGTGCCAGTAGTATGGAGAGCAGGGTCGCCACTGAAGCTTTCTTT. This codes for CASSMESRVATEAFF. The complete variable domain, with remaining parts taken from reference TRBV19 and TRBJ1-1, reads DGGITQSPKYLFRKEGQNVTLSCEQNLNHDAMYWYRQDPGQGLRLIYYSQIVNDFQKGDIAEGYSVSREKKESFPLTVTSAQKNPTAFYLCASSMESRVATEAFFGQGTRLTVV.

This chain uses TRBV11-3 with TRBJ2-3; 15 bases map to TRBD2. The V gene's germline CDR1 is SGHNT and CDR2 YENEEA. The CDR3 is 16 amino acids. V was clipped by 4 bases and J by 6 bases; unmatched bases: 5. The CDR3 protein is CASSSGLAGGLDTQYF. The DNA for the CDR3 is TGTGCCAGCAGCTCGGGACTAGCGGGGGGCCTGGATACGCAGTATTTT.

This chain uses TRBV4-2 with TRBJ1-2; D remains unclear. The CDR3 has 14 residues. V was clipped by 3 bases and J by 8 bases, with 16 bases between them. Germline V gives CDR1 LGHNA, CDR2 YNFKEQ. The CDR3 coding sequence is TGTGCCAGCAGCCAGCCACCACCCACGGAAGGCTACACCTTC. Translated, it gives CASSQPPPTEGYTF.

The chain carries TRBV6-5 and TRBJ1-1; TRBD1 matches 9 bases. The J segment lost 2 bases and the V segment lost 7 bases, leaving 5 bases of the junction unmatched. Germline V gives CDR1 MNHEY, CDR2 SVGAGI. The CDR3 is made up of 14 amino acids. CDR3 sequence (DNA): TGTGCCAGCACCACAGGGGGCAGTAACACTGAAGCTTTCTTT. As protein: CASTTGGSNTEAFF.

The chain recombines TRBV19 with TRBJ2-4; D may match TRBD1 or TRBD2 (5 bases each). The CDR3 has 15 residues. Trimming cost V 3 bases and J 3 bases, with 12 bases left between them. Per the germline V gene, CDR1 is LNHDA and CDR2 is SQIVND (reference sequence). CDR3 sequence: CASSINEGSKNIQYF. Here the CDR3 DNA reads TGTGCCAGTAGTATCAACGAGGGGAGCAAAAACATTCAGTACTTC. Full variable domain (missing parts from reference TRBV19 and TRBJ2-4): DGGITQSPKYLFRKEGQNVTLSCEQNLNHDAMYWYRQDPGQGLRLIYYSQIVNDFQKGDIAEGYSVSREKKESFPLTVTSAQKNPTAFYLCASSINEGSKNIQYFGAGTRLSVL.

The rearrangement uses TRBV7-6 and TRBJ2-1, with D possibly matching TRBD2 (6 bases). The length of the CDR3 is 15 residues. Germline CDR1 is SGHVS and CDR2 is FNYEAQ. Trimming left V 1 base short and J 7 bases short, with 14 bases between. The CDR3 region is CASSLEFGTPNEQFF. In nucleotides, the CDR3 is TGTGCCAGCAGCTTAGAGTTCGGGACTCCGAATGAGCAGTTCTTC.

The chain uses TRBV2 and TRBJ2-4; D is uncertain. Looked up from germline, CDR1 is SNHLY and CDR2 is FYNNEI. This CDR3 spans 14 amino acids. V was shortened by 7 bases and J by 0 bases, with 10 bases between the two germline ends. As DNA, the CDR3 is TGTGCCAGCACTCCGGACCTAGCCAAAAACATTCAGTACTTC. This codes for CASTPDLAKNIQYF. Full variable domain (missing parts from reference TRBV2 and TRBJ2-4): EPEVTQTPSHQVTQMGQEVILRCVPISNHLYFYWYRQILGQKVEFLVSFYNNEISEKSEIFDDQFSVERPDGSNFTLKIRSTKLEDSAMYFCASTPDLAKNIQYFGAGTRLSVL.

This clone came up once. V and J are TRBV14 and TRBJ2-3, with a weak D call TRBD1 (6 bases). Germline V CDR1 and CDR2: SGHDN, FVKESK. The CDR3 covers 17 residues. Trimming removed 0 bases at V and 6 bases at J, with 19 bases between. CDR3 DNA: TGTGCCAGCAGCCAAGATTGGTACGCAGGGGCCAGGGATACGCAGTATTTT. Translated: CASSQDWYAGARDTQYF.

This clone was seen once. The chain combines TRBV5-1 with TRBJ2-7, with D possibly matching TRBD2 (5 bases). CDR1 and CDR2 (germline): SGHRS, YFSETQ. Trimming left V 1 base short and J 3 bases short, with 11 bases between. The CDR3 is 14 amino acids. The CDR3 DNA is TGCGCCAGCAGCTTGAGAGGGCGTTACTACGAGCAGTACTTC. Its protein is CASSLRGRYYEQYF. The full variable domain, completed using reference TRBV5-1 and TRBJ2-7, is KAGVTQTPRYLIKTRGQQVTLSCSPISGHRSVSWYQQTPGQGLQFLFEYFSETQRNKGNFPGRFSGRQFSNSRSEMNVSTLELGDSALYLCASSLRGRYYEQYFGPGTRLTVT.

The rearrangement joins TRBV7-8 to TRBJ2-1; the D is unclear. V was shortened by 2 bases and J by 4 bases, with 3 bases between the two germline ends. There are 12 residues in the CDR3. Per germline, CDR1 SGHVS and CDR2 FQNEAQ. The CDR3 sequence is CASSLRYNEQFF. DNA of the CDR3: TGTGCCAGCAGCTTAAGGTACAATGAGCAGTTCTTC.

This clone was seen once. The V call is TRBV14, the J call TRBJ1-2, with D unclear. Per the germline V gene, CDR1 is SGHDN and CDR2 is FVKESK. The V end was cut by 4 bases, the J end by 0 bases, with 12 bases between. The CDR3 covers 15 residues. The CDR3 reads CASSPLISTNYGYTF. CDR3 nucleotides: TGTGCCAGCAGCCCCCTTATCAGTACTAACTATGGCTACACCTTC.